The rows below give T cell receptor beta chains drawn from one sample of a study of blood T cell repertoires in COVID-19. Only in-frame clones appear in the TCRdb table, and some are missing; sequencing was by immunoSEQ multiplex PCR. The table lists some 110,000 clones, roughly 83% of them singletons. Sequenced material: peripheral blood. The receptors stem from an elderly woman with active or convalescent COVID-19. The CDR3 runs from the conserved cysteine through the conserved F or W. Each record gives: D gene, clone size, J gene, V gene, CDR3 DNA, CDR3 protein. The D gene is left open where the match is weak. Only some rows state a clone size, as once, few, many or a class for expanded clones.

D: -; size: -; J: TRBJ2-6; V: TRBV19; DNA: TGTGCCAGTAGTCGTGGGGGCTCCGGCTCTGGGGCCAACGTCCTGACTTTC; CDR3: CASSRGGSGSGANVLTF
D: -; size: -; J: TRBJ2-6; V: TRBV13; DNA: TGTGCCAGCAACTCGATTATGAGATCTGGGGCCAACGTCCTGACTTTC; CDR3: CASNSIMRSGANVLTF
D: TRBD1; size: -; J: TRBJ1-2; V: TRBV14; DNA: TGTGCCAGCAGGGGACAGGGGTCGGATGGCTACACCTTC; CDR3: CASRGQGSDGYTF
D: TRBD1; size: -; J: TRBJ1-1; V: TRBV5-6; DNA: TGTGCCAGCAGCCCGCCCGGGACAGGGACCGCGAACACTGAAGCTTTCTTT; CDR3: CASSPPGTGTANTEAFF
D: TRBD1; size: -; J: TRBJ1-6; V: TRBV7-2; DNA: TGTGCCAGCAGCCCTAGACAGGGGAAGAATTCACCCCTCCACTTT; CDR3: CASSPRQGKNSPLHF
D: TRBD1; size: -; J: TRBJ1-4; V: TRBV5-5; DNA: TGTGCCAGCAGCTTGGAAGGGGGCGGTGGAAAACTGTTTTTT; CDR3: CASSLEGGGGKLFF
D: TRBD1; size: once; J: TRBJ2-7; V: TRBV6-5; DNA: TGTGCCAGCAGACCGGGACAGTCCTACGAGCAGTACTTC; CDR3: CASRPGQSYEQYF
D: -; size: -; J: TRBJ1-3; V: TRBV5-1; DNA: TGCGCCAGCAGACAGGGCTCTGGAAACACCATATATTTT; CDR3: CASRQGSGNTIYF
D: TRBD1; size: -; J: TRBJ1-2; V: TRBV2; DNA: TGTGCCAGCACCATAGAGGGGGCAGATGGCTACACCTTC; CDR3: CASTIEGADGYTF
D: -; size: -; J: TRBJ2-6; V: TRBV29-1; DNA: TGCAGCGTTGAAGGGGCCCCCAGGGTCCTGACTTTC; CDR3: CSVEGAPRVLTF
D: -; size: once; J: TRBJ2-3; V: TRBV2; DNA: TGTGCCAGCAGTGAAATTTCGGCGGGGGCTAGCACAGATACGCAGTATTTT; CDR3: CASSEISAGASTDTQYF
D: -; size: -; J: TRBJ2-7; V: TRBV9; DNA: TGTGCCAGCAGCGTAGCTACGGGGTTCGGCTACGAGCAGTACTTC; CDR3: CASSVATGFGYEQYF
D: TRBD1; size: once; J: TRBJ1-1; V: TRBV18; DNA: TGTGCCAGCTCACGGACAGGGGGTAACACTGAAGCTTTCTTT; CDR3: CASSRTGGNTEAFF
D: TRBD1; size: few; J: TRBJ1-5; V: TRBV28; DNA: TGTGCCAGCAGTTCAGACAGGGGGTCGTATAGCAATCAGCCCCAGCATTTT; CDR3: CASSSDRGSYSNQPQHF
D: TRBD1; size: -; J: TRBJ1-2; V: TRBV5-4; DNA: TGTGCCAGCAGCTTGGGAGCCAAGACAGGGGATCGGGGCTACACCTTC; CDR3: CASSLGAKTGDRGYTF
D: -; size: -; J: TRBJ2-5; V: TRBV18; DNA: TGTGCCAGCTCACCGAGCCGGTTGAAAGAGACCCAGTACTTC; CDR3: CASSPSRLKETQYF
D: -; size: -; J: TRBJ1-6; V: TRBV6-4; DNA: TGTGCCAGTCCGATCCAGGGGACGAATTCACCCCTCCACTTT; CDR3: CASPIQGTNSPLHF
D: -; size: -; J: TRBJ2-1; V: TRBV2; DNA: TGTGCCAGCAGTGATAATAACAGCAATGAGCAGTTCTTC; CDR3: CASSDNNSNEQFF
D: TRBD2; size: -; J: TRBJ2-5; V: TRBV28; DNA: TGTGCCAGCAGTTTAGTATTAGCGGGGTTGGGGAAGACCCAGTACTTC; CDR3: CASSLVLAGLGKTQYF
D: -; size: -; J: TRBJ2-2; V: TRBV19; DNA: TGTGCCAGTCAGGGAGGGGGTAGGAGCGGGGAGCTGTTTTTT; CDR3: CASQGGGRSGELFF
D: TRBD2; size: -; J: TRBJ2-1; V: TRBV27; DNA: TGTGCCAGCAGATCTATTGGTAGCGGGGGGGCCGGGAGTAGGAATGAGCAGTTCTTC; CDR3: CASRSIGSGGAGSRNEQFF
D: -; size: few; J: TRBJ2-2; V: TRBV27; DNA: TGTGCCAGCAGTTTCGCGGGGCGCGGGGAGCTGTTTTTT; CDR3: CASSFAGRGELFF
D: -; size: -; J: TRBJ1-2; V: TRBV5-6; DNA: TGTGCCAGCAGCGCCATGACTCCCCGGTATGGCTACACCTTC; CDR3: CASSAMTPRYGYTF
D: -; size: -; J: TRBJ2-5; V: TRBV28; DNA: TGTGCCAGCAGTTCCCTAAAGGAGACCCAGTACTTC; CDR3: CASSSLKETQYF
D: -; size: -; J: TRBJ2-7; V: TRBV9; DNA: TGTGCCAGCAGCGTAGGGACTCCGATTCTCTACGAGCAGTACTTC; CDR3: CASSVGTPILYEQYF
D: TRBD1; size: few; J: TRBJ1-5; V: TRBV18; DNA: TGTGCCAGCTCACCGACAGGGGGGAGTAGCAATCAGCCCCAGCATTTT; CDR3: CASSPTGGSSNQPQHF
D: TRBD1; size: once; J: TRBJ1-5; V: TRBV27; DNA: TGTGCCAGCAGTCCCAGTTCAGACAGGGGCAATCAGCCCCAGCATTTT; CDR3: CASSPSSDRGNQPQHF
D: -; size: once; J: TRBJ2-7; V: TRBV6-5; DNA: TGTGCCAGCATCCGGGACTCCTATTGGGGCTACGAGCAGTACTTC; CDR3: CASIRDSYWGYEQYF
D: -; size: -; J: TRBJ2-1; V: TRBV11-3; DNA: TGTGCCAGCAGCTTAAGGGGTGGACGGAATGAGCAGTTCTTC; CDR3: CASSLRGGRNEQFF
D: TRBD2; size: few; J: TRBJ2-7; V: TRBV7-6; DNA: TGTGCCAGCAGCCCCCCTGGAGCGGGAGGTTACGAGCAGTACTTC; CDR3: CASSPPGAGGYEQYF
D: -; size: -; J: TRBJ1-3; V: TRBV5-5; DNA: TGTGCCAGCAGCTTGGAAGGGGATGGAAACACCATATATTTT; CDR3: CASSLEGDGNTIYF
D: -; size: -; J: TRBJ1-2; V: TRBV5-5; DNA: TGTGCCAGCAGCTCACTAGAACAACCGGGCTCCTTC; CDR3: CASSSLEQPGSF
D: TRBD1; size: -; J: TRBJ1-6; V: TRBV6-2/TRBV6-3; DNA: TGTGCCAGCAGTAACGCCGGGACAGGGGTTTCACCCCTCCACTTT; CDR3: CASSNAGTGVSPLHF
D: -; size: -; J: TRBJ2-7; V: TRBV9; DNA: TGTGCCAGCAGCGTGAGAGCTAGCGACTACGAGCAGTACTTC; CDR3: CASSVRASDYEQYF
D: TRBD1; size: -; J: TRBJ1-1; V: TRBV28; DNA: TGTGCCAGCAGTTTGGGACAGGGGAGGACTGAAGCTTTCTTT; CDR3: CASSLGQGRTEAFF
D: -; size: -; J: TRBJ1-4; V: TRBV30; DNA: TGTGCCTGGACGGAGGGAAATAATGAAAAACTGTTTTTT; CDR3: CAWTEGNNEKLFF
D: -; size: -; J: TRBJ1-3; V: TRBV9; DNA: TGTGCCAGCAGCGCGGGTTCAGTGCTTTCTGGAAACACCATATATTTT; CDR3: CASSAGSVLSGNTIYF
D: -; size: -; J: TRBJ1-4; V: TRBV30; DNA: TGTGCCTGGAGCTCGGGACTTCCCAATGAAAAACTGTTTTTT; CDR3: CAWSSGLPNEKLFF
D: TRBD1; size: -; J: TRBJ2-3; V: TRBV5-1; DNA: TGCGCCAGCAGTCCAGGGACAGGCTATACCACAGATACGCAGTATTTT; CDR3: CASSPGTGYTTDTQYF
D: -; size: -; J: TRBJ2-7; V: TRBV12-3/TRBV12-4; DNA: TGTGCCAGCAGTCAAACAGGGTTCGGAGAGCAGTACTTC; CDR3: CASSQTGFGEQYF
D: -; size: -; J: TRBJ1-1; V: TRBV28; DNA: TGTGCCAGCAGTGCAAGACGGGTGCAGGCTTTCTTT; CDR3: CASSARRVQAFF
D: TRBD1; size: -; J: TRBJ2-5; V: TRBV5-1; DNA: TGCGCCAGCAGATCGACAGGGCTGACCCAAGAGACCCAGTACTTC; CDR3: CASRSTGLTQETQYF
D: TRBD1; size: -; J: TRBJ1-5; V: TRBV7-9; DNA: TGTGCCAGCAGCTTATCGATAGGACAGGAAACTTATAGCAATCAGCCCCAGCATTTT; CDR3: CASSLSIGQETYSNQPQHF
D: -; size: -; J: TRBJ1-2; V: TRBV19; DNA: TGTGCCAGTAGTCCGCCCCGAAAGGGGGAAAAAAACTATGGCTACACCTTC; CDR3: CASSPPRKGEKNYGYTF
D: -; size: -; J: TRBJ1-1; V: TRBV5-1; DNA: TGCGCCAGCAGCTTGGTCGCAGGGGACGCTGAAGCTTTCTTT; CDR3: CASSLVAGDAEAFF
D: -; size: -; J: TRBJ1-3; V: TRBV6-5; DNA: TGTGCCAGCAGTTACACATTAAGATCTGGAAACACCATATATTTT; CDR3: CASSYTLRSGNTIYF
D: -; size: -; J: TRBJ1-1; V: TRBV28; DNA: TGTGCCAGCAGCCTGCTAGGGGTGGGTACTGAAGCTTTCTTT; CDR3: CASSLLGVGTEAFF
D: TRBD1; size: few; J: TRBJ1-1; V: TRBV5-1; DNA: TGCGCCAGCAGCTGGACAGGGAAGGGCACTGAAGCTTTCTTT; CDR3: CASSWTGKGTEAFF
D: -; size: -; J: TRBJ1-4; V: TRBV28; DNA: TGTGCCAGCAGTTTGGGGCAGTATGGGGAAAAACTGTTTTTT; CDR3: CASSLGQYGEKLFF
D: TRBD2; size: -; J: TRBJ2-3; V: TRBV7-8; DNA: TGTGCCAGCAGCCCTTTAGCGGGGGGAGACGATACGCAGTATTTT; CDR3: CASSPLAGGDDTQYF
D: TRBD2; size: -; J: TRBJ2-5; V: TRBV27; DNA: TGTGCCAGCAGTTTAACTAGCGGGCGAGGCGGGAAGACCCAGTACTTC; CDR3: CASSLTSGRGGKTQYF
D: -; size: -; J: TRBJ2-3; V: TRBV5-8; DNA: TGTGCCAGCAGCCCCCCCGGACAGCTCACAGATACGCAGTATTTT; CDR3: CASSPPGQLTDTQYF
D: -; size: -; J: TRBJ2-6; V: TRBV3-1/TRBV3-2; DNA: TGTGCCAGCAGCCGACGACAGATCTCTGGGGCCAACGTCCTGACTTTC; CDR3: CASSRRQISGANVLTF
D: -; size: few; J: TRBJ2-5; V: TRBV27; DNA: TGTGCCAGCAGTTACAGGGAACTCGGGACCCAGTACTTC; CDR3: CASSYRELGTQYF
D: TRBD1; size: -; J: TRBJ2-5; V: TRBV7-8; DNA: TGTGCCAGCAGCTTATTAATCCCGCGCAGGGGGCGTAGAGGCGAGACCCAGTACTTC; CDR3: CASSLLIPRRGRRGETQYF
D: -; size: -; J: TRBJ2-5; V: TRBV29-1; DNA: TGCAGCGTTGAGTCAGGATGGAGCAGGAGGGGTGGAGAGACCCAGTACTTC; CDR3: CSVESGWSRRGGETQYF
D: TRBD1; size: -; J: TRBJ1-2; V: TRBV10-3; DNA: TGTGCCATCAGTAGGGACAGCAACTATGGCTACACCTTC; CDR3: CAISRDSNYGYTF
D: -; size: once; J: TRBJ1-1; V: TRBV7-2; DNA: TGTGCCAGCAGCTTTCACTCGGGTTTGAACACTGAAGCTTTCTTT; CDR3: CASSFHSGLNTEAFF
D: -; size: few; J: TRBJ2-2; V: TRBV19; DNA: TGTGCCAGTACCCGACGTTATAGCCTGAACATCGGGGAGCTGTTTTTT; CDR3: CASTRRYSLNIGELFF
D: TRBD1; size: -; J: TRBJ1-5; V: TRBV6-1; DNA: TGTGCCAGCAGTGCCTCCGGGACAGGGGGAGATCAGCCCCAGCATTTT; CDR3: CASSASGTGGDQPQHF